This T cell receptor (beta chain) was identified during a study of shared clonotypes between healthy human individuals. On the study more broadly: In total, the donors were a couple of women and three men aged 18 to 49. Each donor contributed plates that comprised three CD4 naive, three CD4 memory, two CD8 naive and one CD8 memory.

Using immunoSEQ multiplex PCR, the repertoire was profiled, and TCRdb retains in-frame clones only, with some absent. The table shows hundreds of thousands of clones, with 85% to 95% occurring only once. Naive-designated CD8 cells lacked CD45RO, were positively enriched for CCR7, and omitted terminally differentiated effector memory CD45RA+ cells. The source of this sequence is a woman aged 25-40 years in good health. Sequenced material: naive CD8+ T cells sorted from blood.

Here the CDR3 reads CASTQGTLYGYTF. CDR3 bases: TGTGCCAGCACCCAGGGGACACTCTATGGCTACACCTTC. The rearrangement links TRBV7-9 to TRBJ1-2, with D possibly being TRBD1 (6 bases). Deletions cut 7 bases from V and 4 bases from J, with 13 bases between. CDR1 and CDR2 (germline): SEHNR, FQNEAQ (reference sequence). The CDR3 is 13 amino acids. The variable domain in full, completed from reference TRBV7-9 and TRBJ1-2, reads DTGVSQNPRHKITKRGQNVTFRCDPISEHNRLYWYRQTLGQGPEFLTYFQNEAQLEKSRLLSDRFSAERPKGSFSTLEIQRTEQGDSAMYLCASTQGTLYGYTFGSGTRLTVV.